Below, 2 T cell receptor beta chains from the same sample are listed, as sequenced in a study of T cell repertoires in cytomegalovirus infection. TCRdb re-called the reads with MiXCR, one entry per CDR3 protein. The sample holds roughly 730,000 distinct CDR3 sequences, approximately 33% seen once. What these receptors recognize is not known. Material: cultured PBMCs, obtained from culture after CMV antigen stimulation. The receptors derive from a human donor in good health (CMV status not recorded). Some clones in this sample may be carry-over from other donors' samples.

The V and J genes are TRBV20-1 and TRBJ2-3, with TRBD2 identical over 9 bases. Germline V gives CDR1 DFQATT, CDR2 SNEGSKA (reference sequence). Unmatched junction bases numbered 10, after V lost 3 bases and J lost 0 bases. This CDR3 spans 17 amino acids. Here the CDR3 reads CSASVSSLAGSTDTQYF. The CDR3 nucleotides read TGCAGTGCTAGTGTCTCCTCACTAGCGGGTAGCACAGATACGCAGTATTTT.

This clonotype was detected a few times. This chain links TRBV2 with TRBJ1-5; D might be TRBD1 (6 bases). Germline CDR1 and CDR2: SNHLY and FYNNEI. Deletions cut 5 bases from V and 1 base from J, with 12 bases between. The CDR3 is made up of 15 amino acids. CDR3 loop: CASSSEGGSNQPQHF. The CDR3, as DNA: TGTGCCAGCAGTTCCGAGGGGGGAAGCAATCAGCCCCAGCATTTT.